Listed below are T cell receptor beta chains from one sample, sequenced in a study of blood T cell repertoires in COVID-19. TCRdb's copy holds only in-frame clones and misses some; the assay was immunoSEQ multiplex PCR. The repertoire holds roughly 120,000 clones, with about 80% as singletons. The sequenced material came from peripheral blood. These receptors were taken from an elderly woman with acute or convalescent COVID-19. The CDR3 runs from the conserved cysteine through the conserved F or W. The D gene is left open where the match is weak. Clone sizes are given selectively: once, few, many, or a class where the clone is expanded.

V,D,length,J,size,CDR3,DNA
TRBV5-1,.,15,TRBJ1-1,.,CASSLEGRAGTEAFF,TGCGCCAGCAGCTTGGAAGGTCGTGCAGGCACTGAAGCTTTCTTT
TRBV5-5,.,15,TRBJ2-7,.,CASRIGGGHSYEQYF,TGTGCCAGCAGAATTGGGGGCGGGCACTCCTACGAGCAGTACTTC
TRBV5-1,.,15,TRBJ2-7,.,CASSPQGSNSYEQYF,TGCGCCAGCAGCCCCCAGGGGAGTAACTCCTACGAGCAGTACTTC
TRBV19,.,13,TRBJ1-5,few,CASQDRPNQPQHF,TGTGCCAGCCAAGACAGGCCCAATCAGCCCCAGCATTTT
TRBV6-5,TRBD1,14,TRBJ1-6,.,CASSSGTGVSPLHF,TGTGCCAGCAGTTCCGGGACAGGGGTATCACCCCTCCACTTT
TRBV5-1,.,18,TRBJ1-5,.,CASSLSPVGTQGNQPQHF,TGCGCCAGCAGCTTGTCCCCCGTTGGGACGCAGGGGAATCAGCCCCAGCATTTT
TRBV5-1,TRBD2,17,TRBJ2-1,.,CASSLLLAGGIYNEQFF,TGCGCCAGCAGCTTGTTACTGGCGGGGGGGATTTACAATGAGCAGTTCTTC
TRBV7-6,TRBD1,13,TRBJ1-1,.,CASSSQGDTEAFF,TGTGCCAGCAGCTCCCAGGGGGACACTGAAGCTTTCTTT
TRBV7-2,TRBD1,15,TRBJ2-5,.,CASSLGGVGQETQYF,TGTGCCAGCAGCCTAGGGGGCGTTGGGCAAGAGACCCAGTACTTC
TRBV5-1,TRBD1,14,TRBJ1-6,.,CASSISTGDSPLHF,TGCGCCAGCAGCATATCGACAGGGGATTCACCCCTCCACTTT
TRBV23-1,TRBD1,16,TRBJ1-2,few,CASSQPGTGVAYGYTF,TGCGCCAGCAGTCAACCCGGGACAGGGGTGGCCTATGGCTACACCTTC
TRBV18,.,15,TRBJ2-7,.,CASSQNREGIYEQYF,TGTGCCAGCTCACAAAACAGGGAGGGGATCTACGAGCAGTACTTC
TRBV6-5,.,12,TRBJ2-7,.,CASIRLGYEQYF,TGTGCCAGCATCCGCCTCGGGTACGAGCAGTACTTC
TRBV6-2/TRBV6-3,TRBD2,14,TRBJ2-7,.,CASSFLAGGYEQYF,TGTGCCAGCAGTTTTCTAGCGGGAGGATACGAGCAGTACTTC
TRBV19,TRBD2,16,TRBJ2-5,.,CASSIGLAVLQETQYF,TGTGCCAGTAGTATCGGCCTAGCGGTCCTCCAAGAGACCCAGTACTTC
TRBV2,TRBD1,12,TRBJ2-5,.,CASSKDRQTQYF,TGTGCCAGCAGTAAGGACAGGCAGACCCAGTACTTC
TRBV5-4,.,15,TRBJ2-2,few,CASSKGGATTGELFF,TGTGCCAGCAGTAAGGGGGGGGCGACCACCGGGGAGCTGTTTTTT
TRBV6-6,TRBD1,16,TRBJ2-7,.,CASSYSPGTGNYEQYF,TGTGCCAGCAGTTACTCACCCGGGACAGGTAACTACGAGCAGTACTTC
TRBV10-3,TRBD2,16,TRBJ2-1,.,CAISEDGTSGNNEQFF,TGTGCCATCAGTGAGGACGGGACTAGCGGTAACAATGAGCAGTTCTTC
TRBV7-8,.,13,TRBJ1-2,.,CASSGGGPYGYTF,TGTGCCAGCAGCGGGGGGGGCCCTTATGGCTACACCTTC
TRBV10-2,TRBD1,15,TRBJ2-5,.,CASSESGTGGKTQYF,TGCGCCAGCAGTGAGTCTGGGACAGGGGGGAAGACCCAGTACTTC
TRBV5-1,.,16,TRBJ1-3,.,CASSLEAGSHGNTIYF,TGCGCCAGCAGCTTGGAGGCGGGAAGTCATGGAAACACCATATATTTT
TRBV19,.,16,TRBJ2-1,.,CASTPRPTLAYNEQFF,TGTGCCAGTACCCCGCGGCCGACTTTGGCCTACAATGAGCAGTTCTTC
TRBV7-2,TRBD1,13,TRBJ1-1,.,CASSDQGAYDAFF,TGTGCCAGCAGCGACCAGGGGGCGTACGATGCTTTCTTT
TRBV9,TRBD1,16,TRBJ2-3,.,CASSPTGTGSIDTQYF,TGTGCCAGCAGCCCAACCGGGACAGGGTCAATAGATACGCAGTATTTT
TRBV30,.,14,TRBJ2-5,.,CAWSGGGGSETQYF,TGTGCCTGGAGTGGGGGGGGCGGGAGTGAGACCCAGTACTTC
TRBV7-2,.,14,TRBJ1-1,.,CASSFDRANTEAFF,TGTGCCAGCAGCTTTGACAGAGCGAACACTGAAGCTTTCTTT
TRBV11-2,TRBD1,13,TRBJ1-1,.,CASKTGGNTEAFF,TGTGCCAGCAAGACAGGGGGCAACACTGAAGCTTTCTTT
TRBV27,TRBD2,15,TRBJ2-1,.,CASTDLGGRVDEQFF,TGTGCCAGCACCGATTTAGGCGGGAGAGTCGATGAGCAGTTCTTC
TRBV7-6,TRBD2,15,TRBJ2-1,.,CASSLVAGAGNEQFF,TGTGCCAGCAGCTTAGTAGCGGGAGCTGGCAATGAGCAGTTCTTC
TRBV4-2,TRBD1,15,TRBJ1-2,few,CASSRSGTGAYGYTF,TGTGCCAGCAGCCGGTCCGGGACAGGTGCCTATGGCTACACCTTC
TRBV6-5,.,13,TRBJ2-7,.,CASMPGGQHEQYF,TGTGCCAGCATGCCCGGGGGGCAGCACGAGCAGTACTTC
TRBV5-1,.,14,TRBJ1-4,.,CASSLQGRDEKLFF,TGCGCCAGCAGCTTGCAGGGGCGGGATGAAAAACTGTTTTTT
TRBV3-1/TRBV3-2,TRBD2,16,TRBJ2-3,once,CASSLGTSGNGDTQYF,TGTGCCAGCAGCCTAGGGACTAGCGGCAACGGGGATACGCAGTATTTT
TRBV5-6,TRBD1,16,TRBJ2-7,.,CASSLGSGQGFYEQYF,TGTGCCAGCAGCTTGGGCTCGGGACAGGGGTTCTACGAGCAGTACTTC
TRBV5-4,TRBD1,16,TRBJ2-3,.,CASRQYVTGSSDTQYF,TGTGCCAGCAGGCAATATGTGACAGGGAGTTCAGATACGCAGTATTTT
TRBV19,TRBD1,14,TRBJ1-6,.,CASSKDRINSPLHF,TGTGCCAGTAGTAAGGACAGGATCAATTCACCCCTCCACTTT
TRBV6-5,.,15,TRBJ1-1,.,CASHGRGAGNTEAFF,TGTGCCAGCCACGGGCGGGGGGCAGGGAACACTGAAGCTTTCTTT
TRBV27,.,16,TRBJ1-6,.,CASSSPGNPGRSPLHF,TGTGCCAGCAGTTCCCCAGGGAACCCGGGCCGATCACCCCTCCACTTT
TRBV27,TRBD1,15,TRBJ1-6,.,CASSLSGQGASPLHF,TGTGCCAGCAGTTTATCGGGACAGGGGGCTTCACCCCTCCACTTT
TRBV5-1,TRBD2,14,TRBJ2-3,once,CASSSLERGDLWYF,TGCGCCAGCAGTAGTCTCGAGCGGGGGGACCTTTGGTATTTT
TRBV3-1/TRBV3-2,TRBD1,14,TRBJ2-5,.,CASSQGTGKQTQYF,TGTGCCAGCAGCCAAGGGACAGGGAAGCAGACCCAGTACTTC
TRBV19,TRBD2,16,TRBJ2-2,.,CASSGLAGANTGELFF,TGTGCCAGTAGTGGACTAGCGGGGGCCAACACCGGGGAGCTGTTTTTT
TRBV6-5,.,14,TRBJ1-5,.,CASSLQGGNQPQHF,TGTGCCAGCAGTCTACAGGGTGGCAATCAGCCCCAGCATTTT
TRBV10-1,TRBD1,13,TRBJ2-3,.,CASSTGTEDTQYF,TGCGCCAGCAGTACCGGGACAGAAGATACGCAGTATTTT
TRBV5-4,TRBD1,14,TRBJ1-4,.,CATRQGTTNEKLFF,TGTGCCACGAGACAGGGCACAACTAATGAAAAACTGTTTTTT
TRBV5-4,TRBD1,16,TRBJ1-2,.,CASSSPTGGFDYGYTF,TGTGCCAGCAGCTCGCCGACAGGGGGATTTGACTATGGCTACACCTTC
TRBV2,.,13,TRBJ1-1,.,CASSETGDFGGFF,TGTGCCAGCAGTGAAACCGGGGACTTTGGGGGTTTCTTT
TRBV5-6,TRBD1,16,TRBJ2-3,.,CASSPPGQAYTDTQYF,TGTGCCAGCAGCCCTCCGGGACAGGCATACACAGATACGCAGTATTTT
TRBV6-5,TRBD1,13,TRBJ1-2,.,CASKPGQGYGYTF,TGTGCCAGCAAGCCGGGACAGGGCTATGGCTACACCTTC
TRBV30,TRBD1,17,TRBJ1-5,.,CAWSVPRTGVVGQPQHF,TGTGCCTGGAGTGTACCAAGGACAGGCGTAGTCGGTCAGCCCCAGCATTTT
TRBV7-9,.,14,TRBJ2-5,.,CASSLGAAQETQYF,TGTGCCAGCAGCTTAGGGGCAGCCCAAGAGACCCAGTACTTC
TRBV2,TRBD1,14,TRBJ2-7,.,CASKPGQGSYEQYF,TGTGCCAGCAAACCCGGACAGGGTTCCTACGAGCAGTACTTC
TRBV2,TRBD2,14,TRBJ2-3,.,CASSVAGGTDTQYF,TGTGCCAGCAGCGTAGCGGGGGGCACAGATACGCAGTATTTT
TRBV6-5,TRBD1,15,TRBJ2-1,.,CASSPDRPSHNEQFF,TGTGCCAGCAGTCCGGACAGGCCCTCTCACAATGAGCAGTTCTTC